Following are 28 T cell receptor beta chains from one sample sequenced in a study of T cell responses to AZD1222 COVID-19 vaccine. Method: immunoSEQ multiplex PCR; TCRdb's copy keeps in-frame clones and lacks some. The sample has 90,000 to 95,000 clones, 90% to 95% seen once. The sample in question was peripheral blood, obtained on day 0 of AZD1222 vaccination. The receptors originated from an adult in good health.

The V gene is TRBV11-2, the J gene TRBJ1-2; tentatively, D is TRBD1 (6 bases). Germline CDR1 and CDR2: SGHAT and FQNNGV. The V end was cut by 0 bases, the J end by 4 bases, with 12 bases between. This CDR3 contains 15 residues. The CDR3 DNA reads as TGTGCCAGCAGCTTAGATCCGTCAGGGGTCTATGGCTACACCTTC. As protein: CASSLDPSGVYGYTF.

The V call is TRBV6-5, the J call TRBJ1-4, with TRBD1 matching over 7 bases. This CDR3 is built from 15 residues. J lost 0 bases, V lost 6 bases, and 4 bases had no gene match. Germline V gene sequence: CDR1 MNHEY, CDR2 SVGAGI. The CDR3 DNA reads TGTGCCAGCAGGGATGGACAGGCAACTAATGAAAAACTGTTTTTT. It is translated as CASRDGQATNEKLFF.

V gene TRBV30 combines with J gene TRBJ1-6; D not resolved. Looked up from germline, CDR1 is GTSNPN and CDR2 is SVGIG (reference sequence). Deletions cut 3 bases from V and 8 bases from J, with 11 bases between. The CDR3 runs 13 residues. For the CDR3, the DNA is TGTGCCTGGAGCGGTGCAGTCGATTCACCCCTCCACTTT. Translated, it gives CAWSGAVDSPLHF.

This rearrangement joins TRBV7-9 to TRBJ1-1; the D gene is possibly TRBD1 (6 bases). V was trimmed by 2 bases and J by 2 bases, leaving 12 bases between them. Per germline, CDR1 SEHNR and CDR2 FQNEAQ (reference sequence). The CDR3 is 15 amino acids. The CDR3 nucleotides read TGTGCCAGCAGCTTACTACAGGGCCATAACACTGAAGCTTTCTTT. It specifies CASSLLQGHNTEAFF.

This sequence joins TRBV30 and TRBJ1-5; maybe TRBD1 (5 bases). The CDR3 extends over 13 amino acids. Trimming removed 7 bases from V and 5 bases from J, with 15 bases in between. Looked up from germline, CDR1 is GTSNPN and CDR2 is SVGIG (reference sequence). As DNA, the CDR3 is TGTGCCTATGCGGGGCAGAGAGATCAGCCCCAGCATTTT. As protein: CAYAGQRDQPQHF.

The chain uses TRBV18 and TRBJ1-5, with D perhaps matching TRBD1 (6 bases). There are 14 residues in the CDR3. Germline assignment: CDR1 KGHSH and CDR2 LQKENI. Trimming shortened V by 4 bases and J by 4 bases, and 11 bases separated the two germline ends. The DNA for the CDR3 is TGTGCCAGCTCACAAGCACAGGGTAATCAGCCCCAGCATTTT. Its protein is CASSQAQGNQPQHF.

The chain employs TRBV15 and TRBJ2-3, with 9 bases identical to TRBD2. Germline loops: CDR1 LNHNV, CDR2 YYDKDF (reference sequence). V was clipped by 9 bases and J by 6 bases; unmatched bases: 1. This CDR3 is 11 amino acids long. CDR3 in DNA: TGTGCCACAGGACTAGCGGATACGCAGTATTTT. It is translated as CATGLADTQYF.

The rearrangement uses TRBV12-3 or TRBV12-4 and TRBJ2-3; TRBD2 agrees at 8 bases. This CDR3 region has 13 residues. With 5 bases clipped from V and 5 bases from J, the junction kept 3 bases outside the gene matches. The CDR3 DNA reads TGTGCCAGCAGTATCCTAGCGGGAGATACGCAGTATTTT. This translates into CASSILAGDTQYF.

The V gene is TRBV3-1 (or the pseudogene TRBV3-2), the J gene TRBJ1-1; D is unclear. This CDR3 contains 15 residues. The germline V gene has CDR1 LGHDT and CDR2 YNNKEL (reference sequence). The V end lost 1 base, the J end lost 2 bases, and 11 bases lay between the germline ends. CDR3 in DNA: TGTGCCAGCAGCCAAGGGTCGACTGCAAACACTGAAGCTTTCTTT. Translated: CASSQGSTANTEAFF.

The chain uses TRBV15 and TRBJ2-4; no firm D call. V shed 0 bases and J shed 2 bases, with 8 bases lying between them. Germline V CDR1 and CDR2: LNHNV, YYDKDF (reference sequence). The CDR3 length is 15 residues. For the CDR3, the DNA is TGTGCCACCAGCAGAGATGCGGATACCAAAAACATTCAGTACTTC. Its protein is CATSRDADTKNIQYF.

The chain joins TRBV7-9 to TRBJ2-1, with unresolved D. Germline CDR1 reads SEHNR; CDR2 reads FQNEAQ (reference sequence). The V gene lost 3 bases and the J gene lost 5 bases, with 2 bases spanning the gap. The CDR3 runs to 11 residues. CDR3 sequence: CASSLDNEQFF. CDR3 nucleotide sequence: TGTGCCAGCAGCTTGGACAATGAGCAGTTCTTC.

The chain employs TRBV5-1 and TRBJ1-5; D gene ambiguous. V was pared by 2 bases and J by 4 bases, with 7 bases between. The CDR3 consists of 13 residues. CDR1 is SGHRS and CDR2 is YFSETQ in the germline V gene. The CDR3 nucleotides read TGCGCCAGCAGCTTAGACACTAATCAGCCCCAGCATTTT. Protein: CASSLDTNQPQHF.

This clone was recorded a few times. The V gene is TRBV15, the J gene TRBJ2-2; D remains unclear. V lost 11 bases to trimming and J lost 3 bases, with 13 bases between them. This CDR3 is built from 13 residues. CDR1 is LNHNV and CDR2 is YYDKDF in the germline V gene (reference sequence). The CDR3 sequence: CARRLRYTGELFF. DNA of the CDR3: TGTGCCCGGCGGTTGAGATACACCGGGGAGCTGTTTTTT.

The J gene is TRBJ1-1, the V gene TRBV12-3 or TRBV12-4; TRBD1 might be the D (6 bases). The CDR3 is 13 amino acids. Between the trimmed V and J ends, which lost 6 bases and 3 bases, there was a span of 11 bases. In nucleotides, the CDR3 is TGTGCCAGCAGCTACAGGGAGGACACTGAAGCTTTCTTT. Translated, it gives CASSYREDTEAFF.

This clone has just a few counts. The chain is built from TRBV12-3 or TRBV12-4 and TRBJ1-1; no definite D call. Trimming took off 6 bases at V and 11 bases at J, with 16 bases between the two ends. The CDR3 has 12 amino acids. The CDR3 bases are TGTGCCAGCAGGATGGGCCCGGTGAGCGCTTTCTTT. It is translated as CASRMGPVSAFF.

The chain couples TRBV15 to TRBJ2-7, with 12 bases matching TRBD1. Germline CDR1 LNHNV, CDR2 YYDKDF (reference sequence). J lost 5 bases, V lost 1 base, and 6 bases had no gene match. The CDR3 is 16 amino acids. The CDR3 DNA reads TGTGCCACCAGCAGAGCCTCCGGGACAGGGGGCCACGAGCAGTACTTC. This gives the protein CATSRASGTGGHEQYF. The full variable domain, its missing parts supplied by reference TRBV15 and TRBJ2-7, is DAMVIQNPRYQVTQFGKPVTLSCSQTLNHNVMYWYQQKSSQAPKLLFHYYDKDFNNEADTPDNFQSRRPNTSFCFLDIRSPGLGDTAMYLCATSRASGTGGHEQYFGPGTRLTVT.

This clone was observed a handful of times. The chain carries TRBV11-1 and TRBJ2-7; D uncertain. V was cut by 7 bases and J by 0 bases, with 13 bases left in between. The CDR3 totals 14 residues. Germline V CDR1 and CDR2: SGHAT, FQDESV (reference sequence). The CDR3 DNA sequence: TGTGCCAGCACCCCGGGTTTGAGCTCCTACGAGCAGTACTTC. Translated: CASTPGLSSYEQYF.

This clone showed up just a few times. V and J are TRBV5-1 and TRBJ1-1, with a possible D match to TRBD1 (5 bases). The CDR3 runs 15 residues. Germline CDR1 and CDR2: SGHRS and YFSETQ. V was cut by 5 bases and J by 0 bases, with 14 bases left in between. The CDR3 sequence is CASSREGTMNTEAFF. The CDR3 bases are TGCGCCAGCAGTCGGGAAGGGACCATGAACACTGAAGCTTTCTTT.

J is TRBJ2-5 and V is TRBV11-1; D may be TRBD1 (5 bases). The CDR3 covers 15 residues. Trimming pared 2 bases from V and 4 bases from J, leaving 14 bases between. Germline V gives CDR1 SGHAT, CDR2 FQDESV (reference sequence). Here the CDR3 reads CASSLSAGPTETQYF. CDR3 coding DNA: TGTGCCAGCAGCTTAAGCGCAGGGCCGACAGAGACCCAGTACTTC.

The rearrangement joins TRBV18 to TRBJ1-1; tentatively, D is TRBD1 (5 bases). This CDR3 has 14 residues. From germline, CDR1 is KGHSH and CDR2 LQKENI. Trimming removed 0 bases at V and 5 bases at J, with 10 bases between. The CDR3 sequence is CASSPPGLRTEAFF. CDR3 coding DNA: TGTGCCAGCTCACCACCGGGACTGAGGACTGAAGCTTTCTTT.

The gene calls are TRBV7-2 and TRBJ2-1, with a tentative D call TRBD2 (6 bases). Trimming cost V 3 bases and J 9 bases, with 18 bases left between them. The CDR3 is 15 amino acids. Germline V gene data show CDR1 as SGHTA and CDR2 as FQGNSA. The CDR3: CASSFVGLPSSEQFF. The CDR3 nucleotides read TGTGCCAGCAGCTTTGTCGGACTACCTTCGAGTGAGCAGTTCTTC. The entire variable domain, with the rest obtained from reference TRBV7-2 and TRBJ2-1, is as follows: GAGVSQSPSNKVTEKGKDVELRCDPISGHTALYWYRQSLGQGLEFLIYFQGNSAPDKSGLPSDRFSAERTGGSVSTLTIQRTQQEDSAVYLCASSFVGLPSSEQFFGPGTRLTVL.

This chain uses TRBV5-1 with TRBJ2-7, with 11 bases aligning to TRBD2. Unmatched junction bases numbered 5, after V lost 2 bases and J lost 1 base. This CDR3 is built from 16 residues. Germline V gene data show CDR1 as SGHRS and CDR2 as YFSETQ. The CDR3 sequence: CASSLSGLAVSYEQYF. The CDR3 DNA reads as TGCGCCAGCAGCTTATCGGGACTAGCGGTATCCTACGAGCAGTACTTC.

The chain links TRBV19 to TRBJ1-2, with a possible D match to TRBD1 (6 bases). Trimming shortened V by 6 bases and J by 6 bases, and 26 bases separated the two germline ends. The CDR3 is 17 residues long. CDR1 and CDR2 from the germline V gene are LNHDA and SQIVND (reference sequence). CDR3 protein: CASSNLQRGQVKDGYTF. The CDR3 nucleotides read TGTGCCAGTAGCAACCTCCAACGGGGGCAGGTTAAGGATGGCTACACCTTC.

V is TRBV9 and J is TRBJ1-3; D not resolved. Germline CDR1 is SGDLS and CDR2 is YYNGEE. The V and J ends lost 3 bases and 4 bases respectively, with 2 bases between them. The CDR3 runs to 11 residues. CDR3 sequence (DNA): TGTGCCAGCAGCGGGGGAAACACCATATATTTT. It encodes CASSGGNTIYF.

For the CDR3, the DNA is TGTGCCAGCAGAAGAGGTAGGGGAGTGAGCACTGAAGCTTTCTTT. This codes for CASRRGRGVSTEAFF. The chain links TRBV5-5 to TRBJ1-1; a weak D match, TRBD1 (5 bases). The CDR3 totals 15 residues. Trimming pared 5 bases from V and 4 bases from J, leaving 18 bases between. Germline-derived CDR1 and CDR2 are SGHKS and YYEKEE (reference sequence).

Turning to this clone: The junction departs from the called germline gene at one end, perhaps through a read error. The chain joins TRBV7-7 to TRBJ1-3; D uncertain. The CDR3 is made up of 13 amino acids. Germline CDR1 and CDR2: SSHAT and FNYEAQ (reference sequence). CDR3 DNA: TGTGCTAGCAGCCCCGCCGACACCGGTGCCATATATTTT. Encoded protein: CASSPADTGAIYF. The full variable domain, rest sourced from reference TRBV7-7 and TRBJ1-3, is GAGVSQSPRYKVTKRGQDVTLRCDPISSHATLYWYQQALGQGPEFLTYFNYEAQPDKSGLPSDRFSAERPEGSISTLTIQRTEQRDSAMYRCASSPADTGAIYFGEGSWLTVV.

The V call is TRBV6-2 or TRBV6-3, the J call TRBJ1-2; D not certain. This CDR3 has 13 amino acids. Trimming shortened V by 4 bases and J by 2 bases, and 8 bases separated the two germline ends. Germline V lookup: CDR1 MNHEY, CDR2 SVGEGT. The CDR3 loop reads CASSLRQNYGYTF. CDR3 DNA sequence: TGTGCCAGCAGTTTGCGGCAGAACTATGGCTACACCTTC.

The chain combines TRBV15 with TRBJ2-1, with a weak D call TRBD2 (5 bases). Trimming pared 1 base from V and 15 bases from J, leaving 16 bases between. The CDR3 has 13 amino acids. CDR1 and CDR2 from the germline V gene are LNHNV and YYDKDF (reference sequence). Here the CDR3 DNA reads TGTGCCACCAGCAGAGCCCTTTTGGCCGGAGGGTTCTTC. This translates into CATSRALLAGGFF.